These 9 T cell receptor beta chains were all obtained from the same sample, sequenced in a study of identical twins. TCRdb redid the calling of the 5' RACE reads with MiXCR, one entry per CDR3 protein. The sample holds approximately 590,000 distinct CDR3 sequences, roughly 9.9% seen once. Another study also made use of these data, one on yellow fever vaccine responses in identical twins.

The sequenced sample was PBMCs. These receptor sequences come from a woman younger than 30 in good health.

This clonotype was observed a few times. V and J are TRBV13 and TRBJ1-1; 7 positions match TRBD1. The CDR3 length is 14 residues. The ends lost 5 bases at V and 6 bases at J; junction bases unmatched: 9. CDR1 and CDR2 from the germline V gene are PRHDT and FYEKMQ (reference sequence). The CDR3 DNA reads as TGTGCCAGCAGCGCGCGACAGGGAGTGTCTGAAGCTTTCTTT. Amino acid sequence: CASSARQGVSEAFF.

The chain carries TRBV2 and TRBJ2-1, with TRBD1 matching 8 bases. CDR1 and CDR2 from the germline V gene are SNHLY and FYNNEI. Losses at the gene ends were 5 bases for V and 4 bases for J; bases not matched to a gene: 4. This CDR3 comprises 14 residues. The CDR3 protein is CASSRQGLYNEQFF. CDR3 nucleotides: TGTGCCAGCAGTAGACAGGGGCTTTACAATGAGCAGTTCTTC.

The sample holds a few counts of this clonotype. V and J are TRBV29-1 and TRBJ2-6, with 7 nucleotides matching TRBD2. Germline CDR1 SQVTM, CDR2 ANQGSEA. This CDR3 comprises 16 residues. After removal of 4 bases from V and 0 bases from J, the junction contained 6 bases not matched to a gene. DNA of the CDR3: TGCAGCGTTGTGGTAGCGGGTGACTCTGGGGCCAACGTCCTGACTTTC. Translation: CSVVVAGDSGANVLTF.

This clonotype appeared many times. The J gene is TRBJ1-1, the V gene TRBV5-1, with D possibly TRBD1 on 5 matching bases. The CDR3 is 14 amino acids. V was shortened by 4 bases and J by 1 base, with 11 bases between the two germline ends. From germline, CDR1 is SGHRS and CDR2 YFSETQ. This CDR3 is CASSQGTENTEAFF. CDR3 DNA: TGCGCCAGCAGCCAAGGGACCGAGAACACTGAAGCTTTCTTT.

In this sample, this clonotype turned up many times. This sequence joins TRBV5-1 and TRBJ1-1; D gene uncertain. The CDR3 loop spans 14 amino acids. Trimming pared 2 bases from V and 0 bases from J, leaving 8 bases between. CDR1 and CDR2 (germline): SGHRS, YFSETQ. The CDR3 DNA sequence: TGCGCCAGCAGCTTCACGGGGATGAACACTGAAGCTTTCTTT. Its translation: CASSFTGMNTEAFF.

This clonotype appeared a few times. The gene calls are TRBV2 and TRBJ1-6; TRBD1 might be the D (6 bases). V lost 5 bases to trimming and J lost 10 bases, with 12 bases between them. The length of the CDR3 is 13 residues. The germline V gene encodes CDR1 SNHLY and CDR2 FYNNEI. CDR3 residues: CASSSQGNSPLHF. CDR3 sequence (DNA): TGTGCCAGCAGTTCGCAGGGGAACTCACCCCTCCACTTT.

The rearrangement uses TRBV5-1 and TRBJ2-7, with TRBD1 matching 8 bases. The V segment lost 3 bases and the J segment 3 bases; nucleotides outside the gene matches: 5. Per germline, CDR1 SGHRS and CDR2 YFSETQ. The CDR3 length is 14 residues. As DNA, the CDR3 is TGCGCCAGCAGCTACTATGGACAGGGCTACGAGCAGTACTTC. Amino acids: CASSYYGQGYEQYF.

This clonotype was seen at least ten times. The gene calls are TRBV10-3 and TRBJ2-7, with 7 bases that match TRBD2. J gave up 5 bases and V 8 bases, and 6 bases lay outside the gene matches. The CDR3 runs to 12 residues. Germline loops: CDR1 ENHRY, CDR2 SYGVKD. CDR3 protein: CAIGLDPNEQYF. The DNA of the CDR3 is TGTGCCATCGGACTAGACCCTAACGAGCAGTACTTC.

This clonotype came up a few times. The chain has TRBV7-9 and TRBJ2-7; D perhaps matches TRBD1 (6 bases). V was cut by 1 base and J by 3 bases, with 10 bases left in between. The germline V gene has CDR1 SEHNR and CDR2 FQNEAQ (reference sequence). The CDR3 spans 14 residues. The CDR3 nucleotides are TGTGCCAGCAGCTTAGAACAGGGTTTCTACGAGCAGTACTTC. This gives the protein CASSLEQGFYEQYF.